This T cell receptor (beta chain) was found in a study of monozygotic twins with inflammatory bowel disease. TCRdb re-called the 5' RACE reads and gives one entry per CDR3 protein, without DNA. The sample includes some 100,000 distinct CDR3 sequences. This CDR3 contains 14 residues. Germline-derived CDR1 and CDR2 are SGHAT and FQDESV (reference sequence). Overall study results and limits: Researchers report that IBD patients shared fewer clonotypes with others than healthy twins, especially amid disease activity. Immunosuppressive treatment differences may have increased patient repertoire variability. Any single strong signal or clonotype tied to IBD lacked support.

Of note for this clonotype: The antigen is unknown.

This sequence originates from a human donor with ulcerative colitis or Crohn's disease, or a healthy co-twin of an affected twin (not recorded which). V and J are TRBV11-1 and TRBJ2-1; lacking DNA, the TRBD1 call made by TCRdb goes unchecked. Sequenced: blood. This CDR3 reads CASKLKTGVNEQFF.